Listed below are T cell receptor beta chains from one sample, sequenced in a study of blood T cell repertoires in COVID-19. Assay: immunoSEQ multiplex PCR; the TCRdb copy retains only in-frame clones and omits some. This sample carries 42,000 or so clones, about 88% of them seen once, and the ten largest clones take less than 3%. The source material was peripheral blood. These receptors came from a human donor in a cohort sampled during active COVID-19. Each CDR3 is given without its conserved first and last residue. A D gene is named only where the DNA matches it firmly.

d_call v_call cdr3_aa
TRBD1 TRBV24-1 ATSGTGSSYEQY
- TRBV19 ASSPGGLDYT
TRBD1 TRBV2 ASSRGQGSNEKLF
TRBD1 TRBV4-1 ASSQRQGSPYEQY
- TRBV7-2 ASSEINYGYT
TRBD1 TRBV10-1 ASSESEGASAGELF
TRBD1 TRBV7-9 ASSPFGTGSNEKLF
- TRBV2 ASSEADTAYGYT
- TRBV7-3 ASSPYNRNEQF
- TRBV5-3 ARSLGGCGTDTQY
TRBD2 TRBV5-1 ASSQTSGGNGDTQY
TRBD1 TRBV11-1 ASSPLGTGSTDTQY
- TRBV3-1/TRBV3-2 ASSQPAEANTGELF
- TRBV6-5 ASTQSRGGALGYT
- TRBV7-6 ASSLGSGGARSNQPQH
TRBD1 TRBV7-3 ASSPGTGGNTEAF
- TRBV18 ASSPPTAYSGANVLT
TRBD1 TRBV27 ASSQGGNSPLH
TRBD1 TRBV3-1/TRBV3-2 ASSEIWDSPYEQY
- TRBV30 AWGDGGRGDTQY
- TRBV2 ASRNRQVTDTQY
- TRBV7-9 ASSSLDPLGY
TRBD1 TRBV3-1/TRBV3-2 ASSQGDRGSNEKLF
- TRBV4-2 ASSPGHEEYGYT
TRBD1 TRBV30 AWSFRTGMRNEAF
- TRBV29-1 SVEVRGLVTEAF
TRBD1 TRBV12-3/TRBV12-4 ASSTGAGTEAF
TRBD1 TRBV2 ASSPGQKYNEQF
TRBD1 TRBV30 AWSVIGDSQNTEAF
TRBD1 TRBV19 ASSTMTGKNTEAF
TRBD1 TRBV5-1 ASSLGDRDVTEAF
- TRBV30 AWSYWAAYEQY
TRBD2 TRBV5-1 ASSLSSSGLNEQF
- TRBV6-1 ASSEGAGLWEQY
- TRBV18 ASSPTGNTEAF
TRBD2 TRBV20-1 SASPSGGLEI
TRBD2 TRBV2 ASSYGLAADTQY
TRBD2 TRBV4-2 ASSQVSSGGSDTQY
- TRBV19 ASSPGNTIY
TRBD2 TRBV6-5 ATQPLAGGPYEQY
- TRBV6-6 ASSQGNEKLF
TRBD1 TRBV18 ASSPPNRDSNSPLH
- TRBV5-4 ASSSRATNEKLF
- TRBV28 ASSLLEYNEQF
TRBD1 TRBV5-1 ASSERQGENTEAF
TRBD1 TRBV6-5 ASSIMATGYGELF
- TRBV9 ASSPNSYEQY
- TRBV4-1 ASSQDAGQRNTEAF
TRBD2 TRBV10-3 AITGTTTGELF
- TRBV29-1 SVEEAPGVNTEAF
TRBD1 TRBV6-5 ASSYSGTEPYEQY
TRBD2 TRBV19 ASSIVRTSSHEQY
- TRBV6-6 ASSTTTGTNSPLH
- TRBV2 ASSTETNQPQH
TRBD1 TRBV11-1 ASTPPPTGARSYT
- TRBV7-9 ASSHQGIKTQY
- TRBV10-3 AIRNGSGLISYEQY
TRBD1 TRBV7-9 ASSLAGDRGNQPQH
TRBD1 TRBV14 ASSATGGTMRGYT